This T cell receptor (beta chain) was captured in a study of blood T cells in healthy people across ages. Using a J-beta primer mix together with a sample-barcoded 5' primer, a second PCR was run for roughly 6 to 11 cycles. All samples gave at least 2.5 million CDR3-containing paired-end reads. Using its own MiXCR run on the 5' RACE reads, TCRdb lists one record per CDR3 protein. The table includes fewer than 1,200,000 distinct CDR3 sequences, 20% to 25% detected once. This clonotype was detected a few times. Trimming pared 4 bases from V and 6 bases from J, leaving 6 bases between. The CDR3 has 11 residues. In germline, CDR1 is SQVTM, CDR2 ANQGSEA. These data also featured in a second study, about T cells of mothers and their children.

The chain combines TRBV29-1 with TRBJ2-2, with D hard to call. This receptor was obtained from a girl aged 2-10 years in good health. The sequenced material came from blood. CDR3: CSVAASGELFF. The CDR3 DNA reads as TGCAGCGTTGCAGCCTCCGGGGAGCTGTTTTTT.